Listed below are T cell receptor beta chains from one sample, sequenced in a study of T cells in Graves' hyperthyroidism and ophthalmopathy. TCRdb ran MiXCR on the multiplex PCR reads and lists one entry per CDR3 protein. The sample lists some 300,000 distinct CDR3 sequences; around 15% were seen once. The sequenced sample consisted of blood. These receptors were collected from a woman in her 40s with Graves' hyperthyroidism. The CDR3 runs from the conserved cysteine through the conserved F or W. D genes are given only for firm matches. Clone size is not always given. Where it is, it says once, few, many or a class for expanded clones.

d_gene: -
j_gene: TRBJ1-1
v_gene: TRBV6-1
abundance: many
len: 18
CDR3aa: CASSEESFGSTQNTEAFF
CDR3nt: TGTGCCAGCAGTGAAGAAAGTTTTGGGAGTACACAGAACACTGAAGCTTTCTTT

d_gene: -
j_gene: TRBJ1-5
v_gene: TRBV30
abundance: many
len: 15
CDR3aa: CAWSVNTGLYQPQHF
CDR3nt: TGTGCCTGGAGTGTTAATACGGGACTGTATCAGCCCCAGCATTTT

d_gene: TRBD1
j_gene: TRBJ2-6
v_gene: TRBV7-9
abundance: many
len: 19
CDR3aa: CASSSSLRDRGPGANVLTF
CDR3nt: TGTGCCAGCAGCTCATCCCTCAGGGACAGGGGGCCTGGGGCCAACGTCCTGACTTTC

d_gene: TRBD2
j_gene: TRBJ2-5
v_gene: TRBV27
abundance: many
len: 13
CDR3aa: CASSWGGLSVPYF
CDR3nt: TGTGCCAGCAGTTGGGGGGGACTCTCCGTACCGTACTTC

d_gene: -
j_gene: TRBJ1-2
v_gene: TRBV5-6
abundance: -
len: 12
CDR3aa: CASSFGSYGYTF
CDR3nt: TGTGCCAGCAGCTTTGGGAGCTATGGCTACACCTTC

d_gene: -
j_gene: TRBJ1-2
v_gene: TRBV7-2
abundance: few
len: 15
CDR3aa: CASSLDSGTTYGYTF
CDR3nt: TGTGCCAGCAGCTTAGATTCAGGGACTACCTATGGCTACACCTTC

d_gene: TRBD2
j_gene: TRBJ2-2
v_gene: TRBV3-1
abundance: many
len: 15
CDR3aa: CASSPGGVNTGELFF
CDR3nt: TGTGCCAGCAGCCCGGGGGGAGTGAACACCGGGGAGCTGTTTTTT

d_gene: TRBD1
j_gene: TRBJ1-1
v_gene: TRBV11-2
abundance: many
len: 15
CDR3aa: CASSSYWTGGTEAFF
CDR3nt: TGTGCCAGCAGCTCCTACTGGACAGGGGGCACTGAAGCTTTCTTT

d_gene: TRBD2
j_gene: TRBJ2-7
v_gene: TRBV5-4
abundance: -
len: 14
CDR3aa: CASSWGGPNYEQYF
CDR3nt: TGTGCCAGCAGCTGGGGGGGACCGAACTACGAGCAGTACTTC

d_gene: TRBD2
j_gene: TRBJ2-7
v_gene: TRBV11-3
abundance: many
len: 19
CDR3aa: CASSSLPGTSGRVPYEQYF
CDR3nt: TGTGCCAGCAGCTCTTTACCCGGGACTAGCGGGAGGGTACCCTACGAGCAGTACTTC

d_gene: -
j_gene: TRBJ2-4
v_gene: TRBV10-2
abundance: -
len: 14
CDR3aa: CASSQIIAKNIQYF
CDR3nt: TGCGCCAGCAGTCAAATTATAGCCAAAAACATTCAGTACTTC

d_gene: TRBD2
j_gene: TRBJ2-1
v_gene: TRBV24-1
abundance: many
len: 21
CDR3aa: CATSDPRVGLGEGYTVDEQFF
CDR3nt: TGTGCCACCAGTGATCCGAGGGTGGGACTAGGGGAGGGGTACACAGTCGATGAGCAGTTCTTC

d_gene: TRBD2
j_gene: TRBJ2-1
v_gene: TRBV7-2
abundance: many
len: 16
CDR3aa: CASSSAAGGPVNEQFF
CDR3nt: TGTGCCAGCAGCTCGGCAGCGGGAGGGCCGGTCAATGAGCAGTTCTTC

d_gene: -
j_gene: TRBJ1-6
v_gene: TRBV3-1
abundance: many
len: 16
CDR3aa: CASSQDYGTPSSPLHF
CDR3nt: TGTGCCAGCAGCCAAGATTATGGGACTCCTAGTTCACCCCTCCACTTT

d_gene: -
j_gene: TRBJ2-1
v_gene: TRBV6-2/TRBV6-3
abundance: many
len: 12
CDR3aa: CASSYLAYEQFF
CDR3nt: TGTGCCAGCAGTTACTTAGCCTATGAGCAGTTCTTC

d_gene: -
j_gene: TRBJ1-5
v_gene: TRBV6-5
abundance: many
len: 14
CDR3aa: CASSYAGINQPQHF
CDR3nt: TGTGCCAGCAGTTACGCCGGAATCAATCAGCCCCAGCATTTT